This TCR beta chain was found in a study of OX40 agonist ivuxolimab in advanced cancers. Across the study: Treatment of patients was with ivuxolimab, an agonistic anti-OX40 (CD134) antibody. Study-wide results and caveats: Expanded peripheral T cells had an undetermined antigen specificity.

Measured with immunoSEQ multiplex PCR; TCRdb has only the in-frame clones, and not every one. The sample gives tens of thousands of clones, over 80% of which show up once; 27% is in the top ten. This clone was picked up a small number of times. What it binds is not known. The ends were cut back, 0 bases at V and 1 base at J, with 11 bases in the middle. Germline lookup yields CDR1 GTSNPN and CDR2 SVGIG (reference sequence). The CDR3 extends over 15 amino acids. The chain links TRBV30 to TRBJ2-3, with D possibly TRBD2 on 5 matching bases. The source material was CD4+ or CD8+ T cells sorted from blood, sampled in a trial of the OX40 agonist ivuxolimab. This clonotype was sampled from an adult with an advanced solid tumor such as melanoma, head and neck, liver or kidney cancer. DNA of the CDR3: TGTGCCTGGAGTGTAAGAGGGTCGCGCACAGATACGCAGTATTTT. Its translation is CAWSVRGSRTDTQYF.